This TCR beta chain emerged from a study of blood T cell repertoires in COVID-19. At the level of the study: Collection of acute and convalescent COVID-19 samples took place in the United States, Italy and Spain. Nucleic acid was either cDNA or gDNA, and it came from T cells, B-cell-depleted T cells, or PBMCs.

There are 12 residues in the CDR3. Trimming cost V 5 bases and J 8 bases, with 9 bases left between them. Germline lookup yields CDR1 MGHDK and CDR2 SYGVNS. Authors' analysis steps: Nucleated cell number was recorded as an estimate derived from reference gene primer amplification. Method: immunoSEQ multiplex PCR; TCRdb's copy keeps in-frame clones and lacks some. The V and J calls and clone size are taken from that table; D and trimming were inferred from the DNA. The table shows over 200,000 clones, with 88% occurring only once. The table lists this clone with a few counts. The V gene is TRBV25-1, the J gene TRBJ2-2; D ambiguous. This receptor was identified in a middle-aged woman who had recovered from COVID-19. The sequenced material came from peripheral blood. The CDR3 DNA is TGTGCCAGCAGTCCTCCCCGGGGGGAGCTGTTTTTT. It codes for CASSPPRGELFF.